This entry lists 7 T cell receptor beta chains sequenced from one sample in a study of blood T cell repertoires in COVID-19. The table came from immunoSEQ multiplex PCR; TCRdb's copy has only in-frame clones and leaves some out. The repertoire holds 200,000 to 300,000 clones, with approximately 90% as singletons. The specimen sequenced was peripheral blood. The receptors derive from a young woman with COVID-19, enrolled during active disease.

The chain carries TRBV13 and TRBJ2-3; 7 bases align to TRBD2. V trimming: 4 bases; J trimming: 0 bases; junction bases outside the gene matches: 13. Germline V gene data show CDR1 as PRHDT and CDR2 as FYEKMQ (reference sequence). The CDR3 runs to 18 residues. The CDR3 DNA sequence: TGTGCCAGCAGCTCAGCAGAGGTGTCTAGCGGAAGCACAGATACGCAGTATTTT. Amino acids: CASSSAEVSSGSTDTQYF.

The chain employs TRBV5-1 and TRBJ2-5; 7 nucleotides line up with TRBD2. Germline V gene sequence: CDR1 SGHRS, CDR2 YFSETQ. V lost 5 bases, J lost 0 bases, and 7 bases stayed unmatched. The CDR3 runs 15 residues. CDR3 bases: TGCGCCAGCAGAAGGGACTACTCGTACCAAGAGACCCAGTACTTC. This translates into CASRRDYSYQETQYF. Variable domain in full (rest from reference TRBV5-1 and TRBJ2-5): KAGVTQTPRYLIKTRGQQVTLSCSPISGHRSVSWYQQTPGQGLQFLFEYFSETQRNKGNFPGRFSGRQFSNSRSEMNVSTLELGDSALYLCASRRDYSYQETQYFGPGTRLLVL.

The chain couples TRBV5-8 to TRBJ2-5, with TRBD2 matching over 8 bases. Trimming removed 4 bases from V and 4 bases from J; junction bases left unmatched: 9. This CDR3 has 15 residues. Germline CDR1 reads SGHTS; CDR2 reads YDEGEE. CDR3 residues: CASSRTGGARETQYF. CDR3 bases: TGTGCCAGCAGCAGAACGGGGGGGGCCCGAGAGACCCAGTACTTC.

The rearrangement joins TRBV27 to TRBJ2-2, with D hard to call. Germline V CDR1 and CDR2: MNHEY, SMNVEV (reference sequence). V lost 5 bases, J lost 3 bases, and 7 bases lay in between. This CDR3 region has 13 residues. Here the CDR3 reads CASSPQDTGELFF. For the CDR3, the DNA is TGTGCCAGCAGTCCCCAGGACACCGGGGAGCTGTTTTTT.

The V and J genes are TRBV11-3 and TRBJ2-3, with 9 bases that match TRBD2. Trimming at V came to 1 base and at J to 2 bases, leaving 1 base not matched to a gene. The CDR3 sequence is 15 residues long. The germline V gene has CDR1 SGHNT and CDR2 YENEEA. The CDR3 DNA is TGTGCCAGCAGCTTAGGGACTAGCGTCACAGATACGCAGTATTTT. It yields the protein CASSLGTSVTDTQYF.

For this clone: The junction differs from germline at one of its ends, possibly a read error. The rearrangement joins TRBV3-1 (or the pseudogene TRBV3-2) to TRBJ1-1; D not resolved. The CDR3 is 8 amino acids. Germline loops: CDR1 LGHDT, CDR2 YNNKEL (reference sequence). Here the CDR3 reads CASSQQVF. In nucleotides, the CDR3 is TGTGCCAGCAGCCAGCAGGTCTTT.

The chain links TRBV21-1 to TRBJ1-1. TRBV21-1 is a pseudogene locus. CDR3 length: 15 residues. In DNA form, the CDR3 reads TGTGCCAGCAGCAAAGTTCCAGGGAGGGACACTGAAGCTTTCTTT. Its translation is CASSKVPGRDTEAFF.